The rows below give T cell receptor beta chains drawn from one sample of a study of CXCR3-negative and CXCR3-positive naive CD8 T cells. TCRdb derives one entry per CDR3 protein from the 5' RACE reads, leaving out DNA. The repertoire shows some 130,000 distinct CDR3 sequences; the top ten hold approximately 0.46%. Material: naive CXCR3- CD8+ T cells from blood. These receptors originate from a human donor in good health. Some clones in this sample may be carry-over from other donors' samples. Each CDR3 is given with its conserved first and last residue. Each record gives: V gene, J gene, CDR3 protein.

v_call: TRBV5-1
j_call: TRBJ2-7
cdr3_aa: CASSSGQGGNEQYF

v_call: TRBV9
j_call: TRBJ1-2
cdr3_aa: CASSVSRVDGYTF

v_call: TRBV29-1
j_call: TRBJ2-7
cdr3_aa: CSVGWGSYEQYF

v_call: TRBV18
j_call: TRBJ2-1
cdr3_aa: CASSPRDRGLRNEQFF

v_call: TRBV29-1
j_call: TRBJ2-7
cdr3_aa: CSVDGLGMDYEQYF

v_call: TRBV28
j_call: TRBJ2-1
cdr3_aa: CASRYPARQLGEQFF

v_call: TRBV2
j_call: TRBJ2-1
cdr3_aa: CASSDGQGAYNEQFF

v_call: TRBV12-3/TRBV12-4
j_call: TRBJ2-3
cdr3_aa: CASSLEGASTDTQYF

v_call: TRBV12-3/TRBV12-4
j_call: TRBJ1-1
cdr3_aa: CASSLSRDGEAFF

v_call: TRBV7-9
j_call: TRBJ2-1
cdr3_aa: CASSRRTARPGLAGPLSVNEQFF

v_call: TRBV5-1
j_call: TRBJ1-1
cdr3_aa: CASSLEWGVYTEAFF

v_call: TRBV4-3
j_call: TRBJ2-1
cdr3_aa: CASSTGTSGGARYNEQFF

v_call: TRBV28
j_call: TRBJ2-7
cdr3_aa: CASSLSAGGSYEQYF

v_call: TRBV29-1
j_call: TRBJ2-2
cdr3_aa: CSVDSGSDTGELFF

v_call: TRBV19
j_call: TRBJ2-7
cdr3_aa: CASSPSEDSYYEQYF

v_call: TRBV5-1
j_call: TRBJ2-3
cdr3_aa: CASSWRLSGRSTDTQYF

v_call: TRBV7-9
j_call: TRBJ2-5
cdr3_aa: CASSPYRGETEEETQYF

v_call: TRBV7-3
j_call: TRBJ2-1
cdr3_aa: CASSLEGSSYNEQFF

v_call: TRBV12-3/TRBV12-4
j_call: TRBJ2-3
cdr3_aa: CASSLARGEEGTDTQYF

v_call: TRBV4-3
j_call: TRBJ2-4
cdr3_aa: CASSQDRGLRAAKNIQYF

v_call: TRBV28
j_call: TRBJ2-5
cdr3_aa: CASSGRLDVETQYF

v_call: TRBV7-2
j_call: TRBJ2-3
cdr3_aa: CASSLDWDITDTQYF

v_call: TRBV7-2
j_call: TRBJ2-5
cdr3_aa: CASSFPLRVGHHKETQYF

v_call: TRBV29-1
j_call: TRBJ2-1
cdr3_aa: CSVEPRYNEQFF

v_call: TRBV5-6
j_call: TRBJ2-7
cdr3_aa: CASSRYLNEQYF

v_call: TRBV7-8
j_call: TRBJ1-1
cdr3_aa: CASSATGRMSTEAFF

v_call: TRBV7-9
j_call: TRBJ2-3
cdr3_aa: CASSPPWADTQYF

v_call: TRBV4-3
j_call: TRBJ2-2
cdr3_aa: CASSQDTLAGVNTGELFF

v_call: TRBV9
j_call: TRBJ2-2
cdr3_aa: CASSVGQGAGELFF

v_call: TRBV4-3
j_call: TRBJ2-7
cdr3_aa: CASSHSSTGAAGNEQYF

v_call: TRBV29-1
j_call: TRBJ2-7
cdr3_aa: CSVEGPGQGGSYEQYF

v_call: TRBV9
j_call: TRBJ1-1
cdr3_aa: CASSGRDRGLFDEAFF

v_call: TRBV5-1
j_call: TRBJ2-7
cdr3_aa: CASTLGVGSYEQYF

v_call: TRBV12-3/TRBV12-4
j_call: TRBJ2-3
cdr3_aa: CATYPGRGTDTQYF

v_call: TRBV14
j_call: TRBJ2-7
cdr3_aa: CASSPQNRARVLEQYF

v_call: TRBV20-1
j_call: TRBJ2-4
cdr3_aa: CSARAGPLAKNIQYF

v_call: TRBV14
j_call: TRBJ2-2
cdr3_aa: CASSQVPGTNTGELFF

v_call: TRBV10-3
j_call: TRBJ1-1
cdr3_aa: CAISEGTGLNTEAFF

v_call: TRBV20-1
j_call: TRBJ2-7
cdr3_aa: CSARVDGPYEQYF

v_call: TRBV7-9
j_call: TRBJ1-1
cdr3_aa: CASSLGGKTEAFF

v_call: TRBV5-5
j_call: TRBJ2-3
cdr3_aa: CASSSAGRSTDTQYF

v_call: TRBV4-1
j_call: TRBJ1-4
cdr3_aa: CASSQWQGNEKLFF

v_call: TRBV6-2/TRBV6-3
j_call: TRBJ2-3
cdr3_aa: CASSYVGQGPTLSTDTQYF

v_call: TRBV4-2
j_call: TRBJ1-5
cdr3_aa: CASSQEEGAPNQPQHF

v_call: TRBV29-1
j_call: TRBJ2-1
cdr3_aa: CSASKGASEQFF

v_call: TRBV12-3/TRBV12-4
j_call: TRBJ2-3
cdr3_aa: CASSLRSPASNTQYF

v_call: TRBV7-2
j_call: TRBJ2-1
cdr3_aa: CASSSAGRVSYNEQFF

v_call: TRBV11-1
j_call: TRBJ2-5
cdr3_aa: CASSLRLAEGETQYF

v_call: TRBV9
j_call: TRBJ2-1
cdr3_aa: CASSLRAGDYNEQFF

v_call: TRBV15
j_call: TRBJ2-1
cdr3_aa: CATSRVLNEQFF

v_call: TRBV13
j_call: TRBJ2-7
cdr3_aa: CASSIPLGRAYEQYF

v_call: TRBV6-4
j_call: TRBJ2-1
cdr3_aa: CASSEWPGNEQFF

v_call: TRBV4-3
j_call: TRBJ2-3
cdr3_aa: CASSQEFGSTDTQYF